This TCR beta chain emerged from a study of blood T cell repertoires in COVID-19 (dated by TCRdb to about 2020). Broadly, across the study: The collaborator samples originated in the United States, Italy and Spain and spanned the acute and convalescent phases of COVID-19. Samples were obtained from the ongoing ImmuneRACE study (first 160 participants) and from some 1,200 subjects provided by 6 global collaborators. Sample metadata almost always included a de-identified subject ID, COVID-19 status, age in years and sex. Subjects who had been exposed to COVID-19, were actively infected with it, or had recovered from it provided the deeply sampled blood TCRbeta repertoires that made up the dataset. Where available, HLA class I and class II types were obtained from metadata supplied by the sample provider rather than from assay-based typing. The material from the prospective study consisted of cDNA or gDNA derived from T cells, B-cell-depleted T cells, or PBMCs. The repertoires were released in a freely available public database intended as a resource for research on the immune response to SARS-CoV-2. Broad study findings and their caveats: Clinical and demographic metadata were provided uncurated, with the amount varying by source and participant.

With regard to this clone: Its antigen is unknown. There are no base qualities to consult, and no much larger clone falls within one base.

From the germline V gene (reference sequence), CDR1 is LGHDT and CDR2 is YNNKEL. The germline V and J ends show losses of 5 bases and 4 bases respectively, and no gene match explains 6 bases of the junction. Taken from cysteine to phenylalanine, the CDR3 has 15 residues. The only DNA kept is the CDR3, 45 bases in frame from the first base. Participants in the prospective study were enrolled through a virtual design, were aged about 18 to 90 years, and lived in 24 United States geographic areas. Cohort assignment in the prospective study relied on participant-reported clinical history from a screening survey and a study questionnaire. In the prospective study, mobile phlebotomists collected whole blood, serum and a nasopharyngeal or oropharyngeal swab from each participant. Participants in the prospective study had the option to provide additional blood draws and questionnaires over a 2-month period. Prospective study blood samples were shipped either frozen or at room temperature before DNA extraction.

TCRbeta CDR3 regions were amplified from genomic DNA using the immunoSEQ Assay, a bias-controlled multiplex PCR. In the original analysis: Within the assay, amplification of reference gene primers was used to estimate how many nucleated cells each sample contained. To quantify the absolute abundance of each unique TCRbeta CDR3 rearrangement, sequence reads were collapsed and filtered. For each sample, productive Simpson clonality was calculated as the square root of Simpson's diversity index over productive rearrangements. TCRdb's version of the immuneACCESS table is confined to in-frame rearrangements and falls short of the full clone set. An unresolved V gene accounts for under half of the shortfall where checked; the remainder is of unknown origin. The V and J calls and clone size come from that table; D and trimming were worked out from the DNA. Across this sample there are about 280,000 clones, with 90% seen only once. The ten biggest clones cover 1.5% to 2% of the sample.

The chain is encoded by TRBV3-1 (or the pseudogene TRBV3-2) joined to TRBJ2-7; 12 central bases correspond to TRBD1. The sequencing input was PBMCs or T cells enriched from blood (not recorded which). The TCR originated in a woman aged 18-30 years with acute COVID-19. The CDR3 in this case is CASSDPGQGAYEQYF. The DNA is TGTGCCAGCAGCGATCCGGGACAGGGGGCGTACGAGCAGTACTTC.